This T cell receptor (beta chain) was observed in a study of OX40 agonist ivuxolimab in advanced cancers. Study details: Dosing consisted of intravenous ivuxolimab at 0.01 to 10 mg/kg every 2 weeks. Two patients with cutaneous melanoma and one with hepatocellular carcinoma, three in total, showed partial responses.

V was clipped by 6 bases and J by 8 bases, with 10 bases between them. The CDR3 is 12 amino acids. Germline values: CDR1 LNHDA, CDR2 SQIVND (reference sequence). The repertoire was sequenced with immunoSEQ multiplex PCR; TCRdb's copy has only in-frame clones and lacks some. The data show approximately 74,000 clones, more than 85% seen once. The chain links TRBV19 to TRBJ1-4; D unresolved. The origin of this receptor is an adult with an advanced solid tumor such as melanoma, head and neck, liver or kidney cancer. This material consisted of CD4+ or CD8+ T cells sorted from blood, taken in a trial of the OX40 agonist ivuxolimab. CDR3 sequence (DNA): TGTGCCAGTAGCTCGGGATTCGAAAAACTGTTTTTT. This translates into CASSSGFEKLFF.